This TCR beta chain comes out of a study of blood T cell repertoires in COVID-19 (TCRdb year 2020). In terms of the full investigation: Samples covering the acute and convalescent phases of COVID-19 were provided by collaborators in the United States, Italy and Spain. The material from the prospective study consisted of cDNA or gDNA derived from T cells, B-cell-depleted T cells, or PBMCs. Subjects who had been exposed to COVID-19, were actively infected with it, or had recovered from it provided the deeply sampled blood TCRbeta repertoires that made up the dataset. The repertoires were released in a freely available public database intended as a resource for research on the immune response to SARS-CoV-2. The samples were drawn from the first 160 participants of the ongoing ImmuneRACE study and from 950 to 1,500 subjects provided by 6 global collaborators. The sample metadata nearly always contained a de-identified subject ID, COVID-19 status, age in years and sex. Where available, HLA class I and class II types were taken from metadata supplied by the sample provider and were not determined by assay-based typing.

What the study reported, not specific to this receptor: The quantity of clinical and demographic metadata differed by source and by participant and was supplied without curation.

After removal of 4 bases from V and 0 bases from J, the junction retains 6 bases not matched to a gene. Reading from cysteine to phenylalanine, the CDR3 counts 16 amino acids. Just CDR3 DNA is preserved here, 48 bases in frame from base 1. Based on the germline V gene, the CDR1 and CDR2 sequences are LGHNA and YNFKEQ. TCRbeta CDR3 regions were amplified from genomic DNA using the immunoSEQ Assay, a bias-controlled multiplex PCR. The authors' analysis ran thus. The number of nucleated cells in each sample was estimated from the amplification of reference gene primers within the assay. To quantify the absolute abundance of each unique TCRbeta CDR3 rearrangement, sequence reads were collapsed and filtered. For each sample, productive Simpson clonality was calculated as the square root of Simpson's diversity index over productive rearrangements. TCRdb carries this immuneACCESS record with in-frame sequences only. Its versions omit some clonotypes, under half of them owing to an unresolved V gene in the studies checked, with the rest unexplained. That table furnishes V, J and clone size, whereas the DNA furnished D and trimming. For this sample there are approximately 90,000 clones; approximately 80% appear just once. About half of the sample lies in the top ten.

This clone was seen ten or more times. The antigen it binds to is not known. The record has no base qualities; no much larger clone is one base away. Collaborating institutions collected whole blood in K2EDTA tubes following their own protocols. Collaborator samples were shipped for TCRbeta analysis as frozen whole blood, isolated PBMCs, or DNA extracted from either sample type. This receptor was identified in a human donor in a cohort sampled during active COVID-19. What was sequenced was peripheral blood. Recombination linked TRBV4-2 to TRBJ1-1; TRBD1 lines up with 9 middle nucleotides. This receptor has the CDR3 CASSRGQGRVNTEAFF. In nucleotide form, the sequence is TGTGCCAGCAGCCGAGGACAGGGGAGGGTGAACACTGAAGCTTTCTTT.